This record looks at one T cell receptor beta chain sequence and its context. Its antigen remains unknown. TCR beta cDNA libraries had unique molecular identifiers. With roughly 1 to 11 million T cells as the source, some 500,000 cDNA molecules resulted. TCRdb analysed the PCR reads with MiXCR anew, one entry per CDR3 protein. Here the sample spans 600,000 to 750,000 distinct CDR3 sequences, around 64% being singletons. These data come from a study of post-analysis software for immune sequencing data. Background on the study: The patients showed relapsing-remitting, secondary progressive and progressive-relapsing multiple sclerosis courses. Study conclusions and caveats: Compared with controls, patients had more of roughly five TRBV segments, including TRBV5-6, TRBV5-1 and TRBV20-1. Normalized Chao1 diversity was significantly lower in multiple sclerosis patients than in controls.

The CDR3 loop spans 12 amino acids. Trimming took off 2 bases at V and 8 bases at J, with 5 bases between the two ends. Per the germline V gene, CDR1 is SGHKS and CDR2 is YYEKEE (reference sequence). The chain carries TRBV5-5 and TRBJ1-6; D remains ambiguous. This TCR came from a girl aged 2 to 10 with multiple sclerosis. The sequencing input was blood. The CDR3 bases are TGTGCCAGCAGCTTCCCCTATTCACCCCTCCACTTT. Encoded protein: CASSFPYSPLHF.